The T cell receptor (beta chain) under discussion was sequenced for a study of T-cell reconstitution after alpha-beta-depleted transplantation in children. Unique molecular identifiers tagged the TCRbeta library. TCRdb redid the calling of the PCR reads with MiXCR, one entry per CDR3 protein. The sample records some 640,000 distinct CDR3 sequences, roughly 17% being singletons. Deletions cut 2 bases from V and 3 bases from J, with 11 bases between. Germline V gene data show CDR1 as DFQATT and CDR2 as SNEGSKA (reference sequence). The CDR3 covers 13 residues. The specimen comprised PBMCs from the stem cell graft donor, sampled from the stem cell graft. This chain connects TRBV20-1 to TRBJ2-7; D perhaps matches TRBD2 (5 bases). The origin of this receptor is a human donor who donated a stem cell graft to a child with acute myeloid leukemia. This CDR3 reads CSARTSGYYEQYF. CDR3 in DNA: TGCAGTGCTAGAACTAGTGGATACTACGAGCAGTACTTC.